This T cell receptor (beta chain) derives from a study of CD8 T cells in ankylosing spondylitis. Study outcomes and limitations: Reportedly, matched ankylosing spondylitis synovial fluid was significantly enriched for disease-linked clones.

This clonotype was counted only a few times. Antigen unknown. MiXCR was run by TCRdb on the 5' RACE reads, yielding one entry per CDR3 protein. In the table there are 200,000 to 250,000 distinct CDR3 sequences, roughly 10% of which are singletons. The CDR3 has 14 residues. V lost 3 bases and J lost 8, with 14 bases in between. The V gene's germline CDR1 is SNHLY and CDR2 FYNNEI. The chain has TRBV2 and TRBJ2-1; maybe TRBD2 (5 bases). The source of this sequence is a male donor with ankylosing spondylitis or in good health (not recorded which). Sequencing was done on a sample of blood, either unsorted or a sorted T cell fraction (not recorded which). CDR3 DNA: TGTGCCAGCAGTGATCAGCGCCTCGGGGATGAGCAGTTCTTC. This codes for CASSDQRLGDEQFF.